The 9 T cell receptor beta chains in this list originate from one sample, sequenced in a study of identical twins. TCRdb ran MiXCR on the 5' RACE reads and lists one entry per CDR3 protein. The sample yields approximately 670,000 distinct CDR3 sequences, over 5% seen once. The sample comprised naive T cells sorted from blood. Receptors were obtained from a man between 18 and 35 years old in good health.

This clonotype appeared a few times. The genes are TRBV18 and TRBJ2-3; 8 positions agree with TRBD1. This CDR3 spans 15 amino acids. The trim removed 3 bases at V and 3 bases at J, leaving 5 bases unmatched. Germline CDR1 KGHSH, CDR2 LQKENI. CDR3 sequence reads: CASSPATGGTDTQYF. For the CDR3, the DNA is TGTGCCAGCTCACCGGCTACAGGGGGGACAGATACGCAGTATTTT.

There are many counts of this clonotype. This chain joins TRBV7-2 and TRBJ2-3; D call uncertain. The V gene lost 7 bases and the J gene lost 6 bases, with 14 bases spanning the gap. Germline CDR1 reads SGHTA; CDR2 reads FQGNSA. The CDR3 totals 13 residues. CDR3 coding DNA: TGTGCCAGCAACGCGAACGTTGCGGATACGCAGTATTTT. Its protein product is CASNANVADTQYF. Filled out from reference TRBV7-2 and TRBJ2-3, the complete variable domain reads GAGVSQSPSNKVTEKGKDVELRCDPISGHTALYWYRQSLGQGLEFLIYFQGNSAPDKSGLPSDRFSAERTGGSVSTLTIQRTQQEDSAVYLCASNANVADTQYFGPGTRLTVL.

This clonotype was seen ten or more times. The chain couples TRBV29-1 to TRBJ2-5; the D is unclear. V was trimmed by 0 bases and J by 5 bases, leaving 13 bases between them. Germline V gene lookup returns CDR1 SQVTM and CDR2 ANQGSEA. The CDR3 loop spans 14 amino acids. CDR3 sequence reads: CSVEDLKSSETQYF. DNA of the CDR3: TGCAGCGTTGAAGATCTTAAGTCGTCCGAGACCCAGTACTTC.

This clonotype appeared many times. The V and J genes are TRBV4-2 and TRBJ2-7; D ambiguous. The V end lost 0 bases, the J end lost 5 bases, and 2 bases lay between the germline ends. Per the germline V gene, CDR1 is LGHNA and CDR2 is YNFKEQ. This CDR3 has 11 residues. The CDR3 sequence: CASSQDNEQYF. CDR3 DNA: TGTGCCAGCAGCCAAGACAACGAGCAGTACTTC.

This clonotype was picked up a small number of times. The chain uses TRBV20-1 and TRBJ1-2; TRBD1 is a possible D gene (6 bases). V lost 3 bases and J 4 bases, leaving 15 bases between the germline ends. This CDR3 is built from 14 residues. Germline lookup yields CDR1 DFQATT and CDR2 SNEGSKA (reference sequence). CDR3 nucleotides: TGCAGTGCTAGGGGAACCCAGGGGATCTATGGCTACACCTTC. It codes for CSARGTQGIYGYTF.

The rearrangement links TRBV7-8 to TRBJ2-6, with D unresolved. The CDR3 is 14 amino acids. Trimming removed 2 bases at V and 4 bases at J, with 6 bases between. The germline V gene encodes CDR1 SGHVS and CDR2 FQNEAQ. The CDR3 DNA follows: TGTGCCAGCAGCTTAAGAACCGGGGCCAACGTCCTGACTTTC. Amino acids: CASSLRTGANVLTF.

CDR3 loop: CASSYFSEGGNEKLFF. The CDR3 DNA is TGTGCCAGCAGTTACTTTTCGGAAGGGGGTAATGAAAAACTGTTTTTT. V is TRBV6-5 and J is TRBJ1-4; TRBD1 is a possible D gene (6 bases). This CDR3 comprises 16 residues. V lost 1 base, J lost 4 bases, and 13 bases lay in between. CDR1 is MNHEY, CDR2 SVGAGI, per germline.

This clonotype was seen repeatedly, ten times or more. This rearrangement joins TRBV29-1 to TRBJ2-3; D might be TRBD1 (6 bases). Trimming left V 7 bases short and J 5 bases short, with 13 bases between. Germline CDR1 SQVTM, CDR2 ANQGSEA. CDR3 length equals 12 residues. CDR3 residues: CSATGTKDTQYF. Here the CDR3 DNA reads TGCAGCGCTACAGGGACAAAAGATACGCAGTATTTT.

This clonotype appeared many times. The genes are TRBV6-4 and TRBJ2-6, with D unresolved. Between the trimmed V and J ends, which lost 3 bases and 1 base, there was a span of 13 bases. CDR3 length: 17 residues. Germline assignment: CDR1 MRHNA and CDR2 SNTAGT. The CDR3 DNA is TGTGCCAGCAGTGAAAGGGCTCTTGGGTCTGGGGCCAACGTCCTGACTTTC. Protein: CASSERALGSGANVLTF.